These T cell receptor beta chains were read from a single sample in a study of shared clonotypes between healthy human individuals. Measured with immunoSEQ multiplex PCR; TCRdb has only the in-frame clones, and not every one. In the table there are fewer than 400,000 clones, roughly 70% of which are singletons. The sequenced sample was memory CD4+ T cells sorted from blood. These receptors came from a man in his thirties or forties in good health. Both conserved end residues are part of each CDR3. The D gene is left open where the match is weak. Not all rows give a size; the values are once, few, many and, for expanded clones, a class.

size	V	J	D	length	CDR3	DNA
few	TRBV15	TRBJ1-4	-	13	CATSSRTTKKLFF	TGTGCCACCAGCAGCCGTACTACCAAAAAACTGTTTTTT
few	TRBV6-1	TRBJ2-7	-	15	CASSELNTGELEQYF	TGTGCCAGCAGTGAACTCAATACCGGGGAGCTCGAGCAGTACTTC
-	TRBV7-2	TRBJ2-5	TRBD1	14	CASSFNRGKETQYF	TGTGCCAGCAGCTTTAACAGGGGAAAAGAGACCCAGTACTTC
-	TRBV5-1	TRBJ2-3	TRBD1	16	CASSLGDRAGTDTQYF	TGCGCCAGCAGCTTGGGGGACAGAGCGGGCACAGATACGCAGTATTTT
-	TRBV5-4	TRBJ2-7	TRBD2	13	CASSLVGTSRQYF	TGTGCCAGCAGCTTGGTAGGGACTAGCCGGCAGTACTTC
once	TRBV6-1	TRBJ2-3	TRBD2	16	CASSETSGWSTDTQYF	TGTGCCAGCAGTGAGACTAGCGGGTGGAGCACAGATACGCAGTATTTT
-	TRBV30	TRBJ1-5	TRBD1	15	CAWSATGDLNQPQHF	TGTGCCTGGAGTGCTACAGGGGACCTCAATCAGCCCCAGCATTTT
-	TRBV30	TRBJ1-1	-	8	CASCRAFF	TGTGCCTCCTGTCGGGCTTTCTTT
many	TRBV5-1	TRBJ1-2	TRBD1	14	CASSPGQGGYGYTF	TGCGCCAGCAGCCCCGGACAGGGGGGCTATGGCTACACCTTC
once	TRBV10-3	TRBJ2-2	-	15	CAISDEEGYTGELFF	TGTGCCATCAGTGATGAGGAGGGCTACACCGGGGAGCTGTTTTTT
-	TRBV7-2	TRBJ2-1	-	12	CASSFVGGEQFF	TGTGCCAGCAGCTTTGTAGGGGGTGAGCAGTTCTTC
-	TRBV27	TRBJ2-7	-	15	CASSLTGLGPYEQYF	TGTGCCAGCAGTCTCACGGGACTTGGACCCTACGAGCAGTACTTC
-	TRBV7-2	TRBJ2-1	TRBD2	14	CASSARLATNEQFF	TGTGCCAGCAGCGCGCGACTAGCCACGAATGAGCAGTTCTTC
-	TRBV13	TRBJ2-7	-	14	CASTRAGTTYEQYF	TGTGCCAGCACCAGGGCCGGGACAACATACGAGCAGTACTTC
-	TRBV11-2	TRBJ2-2	-	14	CATSPRGFRGELFF	TGTGCCACCAGCCCTAGGGGCTTTCGCGGGGAGCTGTTTTTT
many	TRBV5-6	TRBJ2-3	TRBD2	16	CASSSPGAGSTDTQYF	TGTGCCAGCAGCTCTCCAGGAGCGGGAAGCACAGATACGCAGTATTTT
-	TRBV4-2	TRBJ2-7	TRBD2	16	CASSQVVAGGRLEQYF	TGTGCCAGCAGCCAAGTGGTAGCGGGAGGGCGTTTGGAGCAGTACTTC
-	TRBV5-5	TRBJ2-1	-	14	CASSTRAGANEQFF	TGTGCCAGCAGCACAAGAGCGGGTGCGAATGAGCAGTTCTTC
-	TRBV5-6	TRBJ2-7	-	14	CASSPALPTYEQYF	TGTGCCAGCAGCCCAGCTCTTCCAACCTACGAGCAGTACTTC
-	TRBV2	TRBJ1-1	-	13	CASSLGMNTEAFF	TGTGCCAGCAGTCTAGGCATGAACACTGAAGCTTTCTTT
-	TRBV7-2	TRBJ2-1	TRBD2	14	CASSLVAGGNEQFF	TGTGCCAGCAGCTTAGTGGCGGGAGGGAATGAGCAGTTCTTC
-	TRBV13	TRBJ1-1	TRBD1	16	CASSSLPGQGNTEAFF	TGTGCCAGCAGCTCCTTACCGGGACAGGGTAATACTGAAGCTTTCTTT
-	TRBV29-1	TRBJ2-7	-	15	CSVTTQDQGIYEQYF	TGCAGCGTTACCACACAGGACCAAGGGATCTACGAGCAGTACTTC
-	TRBV28	TRBJ2-1	-	14	CASRTRGTDNEQFF	TGTGCCAGCAGAACCCGGGGGACTGACAATGAGCAGTTCTTC
many	TRBV11-3	TRBJ2-1	-	15	CASSLPPAGVNEQFF	TGTGCCAGCAGCTTACCGCCAGCGGGTGTCAATGAGCAGTTCTTC
-	TRBV7-5	TRBJ1-2	-	17	CARSPWEGATVRYGYTF	TGTGCCAGAAGCCCCTGGGAGGGGGCGACGGTACGCTATGGCTACACCTTC
-	TRBV19	TRBJ2-3	-	13	CASSITGSDTQYF	TGTGCCAGTAGTATCACAGGGTCAGATACGCAGTATTTT
once	TRBV27	TRBJ2-7	TRBD2	14	CASRPGLAGVEQYF	TGTGCCAGCAGGCCGGGACTAGCGGGAGTCGAGCAGTACTTC
-	TRBV6-5	TRBJ2-5	-	15	CASSYLPGEGETQYF	TGTGCCAGCAGTTACCTTCCAGGGGAGGGAGAGACCCAGTACTTC
-	TRBV6-1	TRBJ2-6	-	15	CASSDSPSGANVLTF	TGTGCCAGCAGCGACAGTCCCTCTGGGGCCAACGTCCTGACTTTC
-	TRBV19	TRBJ1-5	TRBD1	15	CASSIGWTGDQPQHF	TGTGCCAGTAGTATAGGTTGGACAGGGGATCAGCCCCAGCATTTT